The clone carrying this T cell receptor (beta chain) has a handful of counts. The antigen remains unidentified. Next came a second PCR, run for about 7 to 12 cycles, which used a sample-barcoded 5' primer along with a J-beta primer mix. TCRdb reanalysed the 5' RACE reads using MiXCR and keeps one entry per CDR3 protein. The sample yields 850,000 to 1,300,000 distinct CDR3 sequences, over 35% seen once. This sample is part of a study of blood T cells in healthy people across ages. General study points: Roughly linearly, TCR beta diversity per million T cells fell as age increased.

The CDR3 has 13 residues. Germline CDR1 and CDR2: MNHEY and SMNVEV (reference sequence). V was pared by 6 bases and J by 2 bases, with 10 bases between. Sequencing was carried out using blood. The clonotype originates from a woman aged 60 to 75 in good health. The V and J genes are TRBV27 and TRBJ1-2, with unresolved D. The CDR3 DNA reads as TGTGCCAGCAGAAGTAACCGAAACTATGGCTACACCTTC. This sequence encodes CASRSNRNYGYTF.